Listed here is a single TCR beta chain. This sample is part of a study of blood T cell repertoires in COVID-19. V was trimmed by 5 bases and J by 7 bases, leaving 18 bases between them. Germline loops: CDR1 MNHEY, CDR2 SMNVEV (reference sequence). The CDR3 is made up of 15 amino acids. Some clones are missing from TCRdb's copy, which holds only in-frame ones; the method was immunoSEQ multiplex PCR. The sample yields 150,000 to 200,000 clones, roughly four fifths seen once. Sequencing used peripheral blood. This TCR was recovered from a man between 65 and 85 years old who had recovered from COVID-19. The chain couples TRBV27 to TRBJ2-1; D is unresolved. This chain's CDR3 is CASSPSDRSGNEQFF. CDR3 nucleotides: TGTGCCAGCAGTCCGTCTGATCGGAGTGGGAATGAGCAGTTCTTC.